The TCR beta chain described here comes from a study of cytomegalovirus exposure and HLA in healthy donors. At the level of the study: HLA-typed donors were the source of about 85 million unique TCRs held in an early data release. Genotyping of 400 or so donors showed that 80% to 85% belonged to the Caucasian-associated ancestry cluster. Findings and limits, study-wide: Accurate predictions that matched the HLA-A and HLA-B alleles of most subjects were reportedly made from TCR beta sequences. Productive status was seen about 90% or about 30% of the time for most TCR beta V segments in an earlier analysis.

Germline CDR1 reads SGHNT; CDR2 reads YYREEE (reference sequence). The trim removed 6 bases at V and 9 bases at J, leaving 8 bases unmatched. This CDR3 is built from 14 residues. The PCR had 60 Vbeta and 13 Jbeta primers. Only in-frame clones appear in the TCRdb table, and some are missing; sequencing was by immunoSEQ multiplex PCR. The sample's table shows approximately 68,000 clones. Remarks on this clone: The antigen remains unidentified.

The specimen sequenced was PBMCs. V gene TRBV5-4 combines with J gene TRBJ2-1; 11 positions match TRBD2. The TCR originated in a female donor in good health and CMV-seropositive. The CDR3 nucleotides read TGTGCCAGCAAGTTAGCGGGGGGGCCCCCTGAGCAGTTCTTC. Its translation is CASKLAGGPPEQFF.